What follows is one TCR beta chain and its context. This sample was included in a study of early T cells in non-severe SARS-CoV-2 infection. CDR3 length equals 14 residues. V was pared by 6 bases and J by 0 bases, with 12 bases between. The V gene's germline CDR1 is MDHEN and CDR2 SYDVKM. TCRdb recomputed calls from the 5' RACE reads with MiXCR, one row per CDR3 protein. The table has about 60,000 distinct CDR3 sequences, over 9.5% seen once. The receptor was isolated from an adult who was a healthcare worker with PCR-confirmed SARS-CoV-2 infection or an uninfected control (not recorded which). Sequencing input: whole blood. The genes are TRBV28 and TRBJ2-7, with a possible D match to TRBD2 (6 bases). This CDR3 reads CASRGTGLSYEQYF. The CDR3 DNA reads TGTGCCAGCAGGGGGACGGGACTCTCCTACGAGCAGTACTTC.